The 8 T cell receptor beta chains reported below all come from one sample, sequenced in a study of CD8 T cells in Susac syndrome. An amount of RNA that ranged from roughly 0.45 to 1 ug was reverse transcribed with random hexamers. TCRdb passed the immunoSEQ multiplex PCR reads through MiXCR, listing each CDR3 protein once. The profile shows 110,000 or so distinct CDR3 sequences, around 92% of them singletons. Sequencing was done on a sample of CD8+ T cells from PBMCs. Source of these receptors: a human donor in good health.

The rearrangement joins TRBV20-1 to TRBJ2-5; 13 bases agree with TRBD2. The J segment lost 3 bases and the V segment lost 0 bases, leaving 10 bases of the junction unmatched. Germline V gene sequence: CDR1 DFQATT, CDR2 SNEGSKA (reference sequence). The CDR3 has 18 amino acids. CDR3 in amino acids: CSARDWGLAGTQKETQYF. For the CDR3, the DNA is TGCAGTGCTAGAGATTGGGGACTAGCGGGGACTCAAAAAGAGACCCAGTACTTC.

V is TRBV20-1 and J is TRBJ2-3, with D maybe TRBD2 (6 bases). CDR3 length: 18 residues. Trimming removed 0 bases at V and 2 bases at J, with 21 bases between. The V gene's germline CDR1 is DFQATT and CDR2 SNEGSKA (reference sequence). The CDR3 sequence: CSARDRRGVAGITDTQYF. CDR3 DNA sequence: TGCAGTGCTAGAGATCGGCGTGGGGTGGCGGGAATCACAGATACGCAGTATTTT.

The chain is built from TRBV2 and TRBJ2-2; D may correspond to TRBD1 or TRBD2 (5 bases each). CDR3 length equals 14 residues. Trimming left V 9 bases short and J 4 bases short, with 15 bases between. Per the germline V gene, CDR1 is SNHLY and CDR2 is FYNNEI. In nucleotides, the CDR3 is TGTGCCAGTACCTCAGGGAGAGTCACCGGGGAGCTGTTTTTT. Amino acids: CASTSGRVTGELFF. The full variable domain, its missing parts supplied by reference TRBV2 and TRBJ2-2, is EPEVTQTPSHQVTQMGQEVILRCVPISNHLYFYWYRQILGQKVEFLVSFYNNEISEKSEIFDDQFSVERPDGSNFTLKIRSTKLEDSAMYFCASTSGRVTGELFFGEGSRLTVL.

This chain joins TRBV7-9 and TRBJ1-4; TRBD1 matches at 8 bases. The V segment lost 4 bases and the J segment 8 bases; nucleotides outside the gene matches: 6. The germline V gene encodes CDR1 SEHNR and CDR2 FQNEAQ (reference sequence). This CDR3 comprises 14 residues. The CDR3 DNA is TGTGCCAGCAGCTCTGGACAGGGTCGGGAAAAACTGTTTTTT. Encoded protein: CASSSGQGREKLFF.

The chain couples TRBV3-1 to TRBJ2-7; possibly TRBD1 or TRBD2 for D (5 bases each). Per the germline V gene, CDR1 is LGHDT and CDR2 is YNNKEL (reference sequence). V was clipped by 3 bases and J by 2 bases, with 17 bases between them. CDR3 size: 16 residues. As DNA, the CDR3 is TGTGCCAGCAGCCACCTAGATTTAGGGACGACCTACGAGCAGTACTTC. Translation gives CASSHLDLGTTYEQYF.

CDR3 nucleotide sequence: TGCGCCAGCATCCCGGACACGACGAACACTGAAGCTTTCTTT. Amino acid sequence: CASIPDTTNTEAFF. This sequence joins TRBV4-1 and TRBJ1-1; maybe TRBD1 (5 bases). Germline-derived CDR1 and CDR2 are MGHRA and YSYEKL. With 7 bases removed from V and 1 base from J, the gap between germline ends came to 13 bases. The CDR3 totals 14 residues.

The genes are TRBV7-8 and TRBJ1-1; D not certain. Between the trimmed V and J ends, which lost 5 bases and 6 bases, there was a span of 19 bases. The CDR3 consists of 15 residues. Germline V lookup: CDR1 SGHVS, CDR2 FQNEAQ. CDR3 in DNA: TGTGCCAGCAGCCCGAACAAGGAAAAAAAACCTGAAGCTTTCTTT. As protein: CASSPNKEKKPEAFF. Variable domain in full (rest from reference TRBV7-8 and TRBJ1-1): GAGVSQSPRYKVAKRGQDVALRCDPISGHVSLFWYQQALGQGPEFLTYFQNEAQLDKSGLPSDRFFAERPEGSVSTLKIQRTQQEDSAVYLCASSPNKEKKPEAFFGQGTRLTVV.

The genes are TRBV4-1 and TRBJ2-5; D tentatively reads TRBD1 or TRBD2 (5 bases each). V gave up 4 bases and J gave up 2 bases, with 14 bases separating them. Germline V gives CDR1 MGHRA, CDR2 YSYEKL. The CDR3 runs 15 residues. The CDR3 DNA reads TGCGCCAGCAGCCCGGCCCCGGGACCGCAAGAGACCCAGTACTTC. Its protein is CASSPAPGPQETQYF.